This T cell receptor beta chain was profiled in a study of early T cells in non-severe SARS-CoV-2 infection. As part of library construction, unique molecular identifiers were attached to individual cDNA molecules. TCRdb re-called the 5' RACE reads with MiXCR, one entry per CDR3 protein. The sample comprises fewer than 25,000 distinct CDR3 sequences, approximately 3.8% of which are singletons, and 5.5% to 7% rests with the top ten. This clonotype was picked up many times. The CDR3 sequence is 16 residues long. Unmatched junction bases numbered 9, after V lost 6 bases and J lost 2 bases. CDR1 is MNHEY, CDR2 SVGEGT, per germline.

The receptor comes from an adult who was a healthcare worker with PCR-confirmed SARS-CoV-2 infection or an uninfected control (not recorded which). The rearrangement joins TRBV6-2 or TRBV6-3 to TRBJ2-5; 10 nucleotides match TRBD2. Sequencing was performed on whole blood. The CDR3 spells CASRQPGLAAQETQYF. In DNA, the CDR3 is TGTGCCAGCAGACAGCCCGGACTAGCGGCACAAGAGACCCAGTACTTC.